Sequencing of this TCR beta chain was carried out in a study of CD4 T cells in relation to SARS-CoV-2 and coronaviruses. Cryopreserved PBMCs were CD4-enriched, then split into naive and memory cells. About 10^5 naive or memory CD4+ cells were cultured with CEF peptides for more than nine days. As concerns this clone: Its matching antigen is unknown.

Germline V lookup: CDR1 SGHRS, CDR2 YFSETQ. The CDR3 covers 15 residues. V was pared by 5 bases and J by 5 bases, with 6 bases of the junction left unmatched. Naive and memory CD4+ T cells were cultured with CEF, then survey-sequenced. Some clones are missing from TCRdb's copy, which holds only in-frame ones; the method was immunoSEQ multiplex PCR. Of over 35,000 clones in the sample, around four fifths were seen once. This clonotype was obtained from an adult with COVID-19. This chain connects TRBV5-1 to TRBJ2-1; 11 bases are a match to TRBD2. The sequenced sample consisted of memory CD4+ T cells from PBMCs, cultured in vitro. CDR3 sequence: CASSPLAGGHNEQFF. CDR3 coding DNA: TGCGCCAGCAGTCCCCTAGCGGGAGGACACAATGAGCAGTTCTTC.